One and the same sample provided the 5 T cell receptor beta chains below, sequenced in a study of cytomegalovirus exposure and HLA in healthy donors. 13 Jbeta primers and 60 Vbeta primers were used for the PCR. The method was immunoSEQ multiplex PCR; TCRdb's version includes in-frame clones alone and lacks a portion of them. The sample records 65,000 to 100,000 clones, about 75% being singletons. The specimen sequenced was PBMCs. The origin of the receptors is a female donor in good health and CMV-seronegative.

The chain links TRBV4-3 to TRBJ1-5; D gene unclear. CDR1 and CDR2 from the germline V gene are LGHNA and YSLEER. V was clipped by 0 bases and J by 0 bases, with 6 bases between them. The CDR3 has 15 residues. DNA for the CDR3: TGCGCCAGCAGCCAAGATGCGGATAGCAATCAGCCCCAGCATTTT. It yields the protein CASSQDADSNQPQHF.

The V and J genes are TRBV6-6 and TRBJ1-6, with D tentatively TRBD1 (5 bases). V was cut by 3 bases and J by 10 bases, with 13 bases left in between. The germline V gene encodes CDR1 MNHNY and CDR2 SVGAGI (reference sequence). This CDR3 contains 14 residues. The CDR3 sequence is CASSYGAVDSPLHF. CDR3 coding DNA: TGTGCCAGCAGTTATGGGGCCGTGGACTCACCCCTCCACTTT.

V is TRBV27 and J is TRBJ1-1, with TRBD1 as a possible D gene (5 bases). CDR3 size: 15 residues. Trimming cost V 6 bases and J 5 bases, with 19 bases left between them. The germline CDR1 and CDR2 sequences are MNHEY and SMNVEV (reference sequence). CDR3 sequence reads: CASSHGGTVKTEAFF. The CDR3 coding sequence is TGTGCCAGCAGCCACGGGGGAACTGTAAAGACTGAAGCTTTCTTT.

The V gene is TRBV30, the J gene TRBJ1-5, with D maybe TRBD1 (5 bases). V gave up 7 bases and J gave up 3 bases, with 16 bases separating them. The CDR3 spans 14 residues. The V gene's germline CDR1 is GTSNPN and CDR2 SVGIG (reference sequence). CDR3 sequence: CAFRSGFSNQPQHF. The DNA for the CDR3 is TGTGCCTTCCGCTCAGGGTTTTCCAATCAGCCCCAGCATTTT.

The genes are TRBV28 and TRBJ1-5; D is possibly TRBD1 (6 bases). The CDR3 consists of 15 residues. The V and J ends lost 2 bases and 5 bases respectively, with 13 bases between them. Germline V gene sequence: CDR1 MDHEN, CDR2 SYDVKM. In nucleotides, the CDR3 is TGTGCCAGCAGTTTAGGCAGGGGAAGGGATCAGCCCCAGCATTTT. Amino acids: CASSLGRGRDQPQHF.